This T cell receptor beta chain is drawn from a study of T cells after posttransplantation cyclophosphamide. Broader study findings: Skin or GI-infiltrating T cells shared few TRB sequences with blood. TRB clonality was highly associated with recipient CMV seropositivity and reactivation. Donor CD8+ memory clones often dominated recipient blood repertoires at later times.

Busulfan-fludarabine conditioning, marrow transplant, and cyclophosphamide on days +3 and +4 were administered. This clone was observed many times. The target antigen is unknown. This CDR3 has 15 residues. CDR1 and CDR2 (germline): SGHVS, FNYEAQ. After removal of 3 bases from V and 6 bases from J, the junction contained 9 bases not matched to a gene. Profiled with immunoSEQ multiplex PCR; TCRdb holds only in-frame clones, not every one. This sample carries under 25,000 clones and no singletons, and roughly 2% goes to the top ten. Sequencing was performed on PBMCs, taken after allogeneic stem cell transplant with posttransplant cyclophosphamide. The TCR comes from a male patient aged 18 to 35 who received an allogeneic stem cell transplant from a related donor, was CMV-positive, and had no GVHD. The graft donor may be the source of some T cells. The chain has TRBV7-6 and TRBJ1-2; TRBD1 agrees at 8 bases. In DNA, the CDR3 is TGTGCCAGCAGCTTTGGTCCGACGACAGGGGATGGCTACACCTTC. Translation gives CASSFGPTTGDGYTF.